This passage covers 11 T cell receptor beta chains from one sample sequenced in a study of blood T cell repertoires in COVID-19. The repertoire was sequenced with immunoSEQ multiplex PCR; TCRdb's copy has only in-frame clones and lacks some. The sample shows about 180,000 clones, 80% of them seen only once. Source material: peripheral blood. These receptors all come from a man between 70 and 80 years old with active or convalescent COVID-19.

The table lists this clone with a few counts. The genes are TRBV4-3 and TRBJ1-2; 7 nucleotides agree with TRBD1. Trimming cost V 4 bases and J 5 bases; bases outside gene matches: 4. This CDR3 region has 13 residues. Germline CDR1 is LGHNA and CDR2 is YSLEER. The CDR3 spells CASSPGQQYGYTF. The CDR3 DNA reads TGCGCCAGCAGCCCGGGACAGCAGTATGGCTACACCTTC.

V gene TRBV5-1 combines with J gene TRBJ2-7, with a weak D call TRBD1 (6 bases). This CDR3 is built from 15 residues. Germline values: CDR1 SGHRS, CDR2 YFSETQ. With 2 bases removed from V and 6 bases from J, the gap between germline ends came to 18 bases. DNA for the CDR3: TGCGCCAGCAGCTTACCCTCGGGACACAGCGGCGAGCAGTACTTC. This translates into CASSLPSGHSGEQYF.

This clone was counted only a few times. The CDR3: CASSLDRGPKYEQYF. CDR3 nucleotides: TGTGCCAGCAGCTTAGACAGGGGGCCAAAGTACGAGCAGTACTTC. The chain employs TRBV7-6 and TRBJ2-7, with 9 bases matching TRBD1. Per germline, CDR1 SGHVS and CDR2 FNYEAQ. The CDR3 has 15 amino acids. The V and J ends lost 1 base and 4 bases, in that order; junction bases with no gene match: 5.

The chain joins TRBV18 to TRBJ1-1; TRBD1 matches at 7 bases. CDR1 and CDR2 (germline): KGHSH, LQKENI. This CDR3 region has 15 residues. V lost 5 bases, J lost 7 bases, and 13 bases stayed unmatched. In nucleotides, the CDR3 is TGTGCCAGCTCAATCAATCAGGGGGAGAATGGTGAAGCTTTCTTT. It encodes CASSINQGENGEAFF.

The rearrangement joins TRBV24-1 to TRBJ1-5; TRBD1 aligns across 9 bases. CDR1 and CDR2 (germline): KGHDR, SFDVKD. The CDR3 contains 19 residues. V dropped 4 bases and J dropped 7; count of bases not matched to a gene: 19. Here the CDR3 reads CATSESIQLKGTGNQPQHF. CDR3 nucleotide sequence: TGTGCCACCAGTGAATCGATTCAGCTTAAAGGGACAGGGAACCAGCCCCAGCATTTT.

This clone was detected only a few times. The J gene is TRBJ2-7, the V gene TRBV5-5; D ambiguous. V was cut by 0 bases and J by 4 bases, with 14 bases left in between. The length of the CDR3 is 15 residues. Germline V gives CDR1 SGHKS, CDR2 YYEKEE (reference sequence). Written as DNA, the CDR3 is TGTGCCAGCAGCTTGGGACTTCCCGTCCGTTACGAGCAGTACTTC. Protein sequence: CASSLGLPVRYEQYF.

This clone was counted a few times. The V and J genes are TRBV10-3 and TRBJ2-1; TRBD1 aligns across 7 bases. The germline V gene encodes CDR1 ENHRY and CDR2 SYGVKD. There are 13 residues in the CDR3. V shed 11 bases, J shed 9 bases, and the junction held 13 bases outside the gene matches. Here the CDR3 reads CAATTGDGGEQFF. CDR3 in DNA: TGTGCCGCCACAACAGGGGATGGAGGTGAGCAGTTCTTC.

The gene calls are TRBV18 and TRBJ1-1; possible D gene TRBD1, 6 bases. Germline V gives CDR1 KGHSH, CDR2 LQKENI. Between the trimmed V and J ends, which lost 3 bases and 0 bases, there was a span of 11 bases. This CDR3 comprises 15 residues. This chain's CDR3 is CASSPNRALNTEAFF. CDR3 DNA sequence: TGTGCCAGCTCACCCAACAGGGCCCTGAACACTGAAGCTTTCTTT.

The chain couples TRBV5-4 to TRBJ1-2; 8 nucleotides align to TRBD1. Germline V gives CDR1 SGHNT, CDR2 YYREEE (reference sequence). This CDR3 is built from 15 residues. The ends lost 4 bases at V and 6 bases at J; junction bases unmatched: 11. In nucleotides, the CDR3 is TGTGCCAGCAGCCCCGACAGGGGCCTTCTGGATGGCTACACCTTC. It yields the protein CASSPDRGLLDGYTF.

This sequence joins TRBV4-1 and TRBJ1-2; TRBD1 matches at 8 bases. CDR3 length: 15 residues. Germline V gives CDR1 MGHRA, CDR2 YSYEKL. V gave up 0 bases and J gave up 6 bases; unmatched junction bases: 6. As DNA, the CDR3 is TGCGCCAGCAGCCAAGATCGCAGGGGGCCAGATGGCTACACCTTC. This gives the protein CASSQDRRGPDGYTF.

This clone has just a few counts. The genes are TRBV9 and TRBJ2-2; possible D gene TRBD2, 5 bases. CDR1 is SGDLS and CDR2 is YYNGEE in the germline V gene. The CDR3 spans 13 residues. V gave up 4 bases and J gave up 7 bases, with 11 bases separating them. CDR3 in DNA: TGTGCCAGCAGCTCGGAAGGGAGCGGGGAGCTGTTTTTT. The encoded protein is CASSSEGSGELFF. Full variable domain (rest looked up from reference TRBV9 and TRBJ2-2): DSGVTQTPKHLITATGQRVTLRCSPRSGDLSVYWYQQSLDQGLQFLIQYYNGEERAKGNILERFSAQQFPDLHSELNLSSLELGDSALYFCASSSEGSGELFFGEGSRLTVL.